The 7 T cell receptor beta chains below come from one sample, sequenced in a study of blood T cell repertoires in COVID-19. TCRdb's table, derived via immunoSEQ multiplex PCR, lists solely in-frame clones and lacks some. Among roughly 180,000 clones, approximately 80% were seen once, and the ten largest hold approximately 11%. The sample comprised PBMCs or T cells enriched from blood (not recorded which). These receptors came from a middle-aged man who had recovered from COVID-19.

The V and J genes are TRBV9 and TRBJ1-1, with TRBD1 as a possible D gene (6 bases). The ends were cut back, 3 bases at V and 1 base at J, with 7 bases in the middle. CDR3 length: 13 residues. Germline V gene data show CDR1 as SGDLS and CDR2 as YYNGEE. CDR3: CASSETGNTEAFF. CDR3 sequence (DNA): TGTGCCAGCAGCGAGACAGGGAACACTGAAGCTTTCTTT.

V is TRBV7-8 and J is TRBJ1-4; 8 bases map to TRBD1. Germline trimming cut 4 bases from V and 7 bases from J; bases unmatched to any gene: 2. The CDR3 contains 13 residues. Germline lookup yields CDR1 SGHVS and CDR2 FQNEAQ. This chain's CDR3 is CASSYDRGEKLFF. CDR3 nucleotides: TGTGCCAGCAGCTATGACAGGGGTGAAAAACTGTTTTTT.

The V and J genes are TRBV11-2 and TRBJ1-6; possibly TRBD1 for D (6 bases). V dropped 0 bases and J dropped 10 bases, with 13 bases sitting between them. Germline assignment: CDR1 SGHAT and CDR2 FQNNGV. The CDR3 is 15 amino acids. The CDR3, as DNA: TGTGCCAGCAGCTTAGAACAGGGAGTAAGGTCACCCCTCCACTTT. Its protein is CASSLEQGVRSPLHF.

The CDR3 coding sequence is TGTGCCAGCAGTCTCCGAACAGGGGAGGTAAACACCGGGGAGCTGTTTTTT. Translation: CASSLRTGEVNTGELFF. The chain combines TRBV6-6 with TRBJ2-2, with a possible D match to TRBD1 (7 bases). This CDR3 has 17 amino acids. Between the trimmed V and J ends, which lost 5 bases and 2 bases, there was a span of 18 bases. The germline CDR1 and CDR2 sequences are MNHNY and SVGAGI (reference sequence).

V is TRBV18 and J is TRBJ1-1; D uncertain. V was shortened by 1 base and J by 5 bases, with 17 bases between the two germline ends. CDR3 length: 16 amino acids. Germline CDR1 is KGHSH and CDR2 is LQKENI. DNA for the CDR3: TGTGCCAGCTCACCACTGGCGGACTGGTGGGTAACTGAAGCTTTCTTT. It encodes CASSPLADWWVTEAFF.

V is TRBV10-3 and J is TRBJ2-2; 14 bases fit TRBD2. Germline V gene sequence: CDR1 ENHRY, CDR2 SYGVKD. After removal of 9 bases from V and 6 bases from J, the junction contained 0 bases not matched to a gene. The CDR3 loop spans 13 amino acids. Written as DNA, the CDR3 is TGTGCCATGGGACTAGCGGGAGCCGGGGAGCTGTTTTTT. It yields the protein CAMGLAGAGELFF.

The V call is TRBV27, the J call TRBJ2-7; 10 bases are a match to TRBD2. The CDR3 consists of 17 residues. CDR1 and CDR2 from the germline V gene are MNHEY and SMNVEV (reference sequence). V shed 4 bases, J shed 5 bases, and the junction held 14 bases outside the gene matches. The CDR3 protein is CASSSPPLAGVVNEQYF. CDR3 sequence (DNA): TGTGCCAGCAGTTCCCCTCCCCTAGCGGGAGTGGTAAACGAGCAGTACTTC.